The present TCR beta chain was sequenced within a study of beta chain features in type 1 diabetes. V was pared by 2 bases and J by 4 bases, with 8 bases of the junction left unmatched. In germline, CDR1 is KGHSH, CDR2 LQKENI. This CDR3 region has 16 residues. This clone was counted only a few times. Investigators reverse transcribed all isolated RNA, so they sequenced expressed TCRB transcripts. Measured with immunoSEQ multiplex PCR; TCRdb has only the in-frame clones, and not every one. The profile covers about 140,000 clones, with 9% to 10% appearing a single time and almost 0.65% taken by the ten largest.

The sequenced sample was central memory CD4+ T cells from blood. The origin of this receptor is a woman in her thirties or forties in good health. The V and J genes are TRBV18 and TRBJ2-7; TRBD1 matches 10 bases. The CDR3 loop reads CASSPRQAGQGYEQYF. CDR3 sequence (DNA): TGTGCCAGCTCACCAAGGCAGGCGGGACAGGGGTACGAGCAGTACTTC.